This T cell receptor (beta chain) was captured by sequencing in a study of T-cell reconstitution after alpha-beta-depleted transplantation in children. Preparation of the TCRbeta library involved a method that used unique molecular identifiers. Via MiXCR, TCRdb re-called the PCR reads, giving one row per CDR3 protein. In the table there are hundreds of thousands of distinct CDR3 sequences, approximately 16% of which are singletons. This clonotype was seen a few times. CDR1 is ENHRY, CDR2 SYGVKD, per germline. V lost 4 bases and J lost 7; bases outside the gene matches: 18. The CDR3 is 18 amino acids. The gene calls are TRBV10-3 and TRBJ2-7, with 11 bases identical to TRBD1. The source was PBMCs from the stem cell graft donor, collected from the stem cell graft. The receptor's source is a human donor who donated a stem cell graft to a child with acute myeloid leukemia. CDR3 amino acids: CAISGGVPGTGGFREQYF. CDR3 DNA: TGTGCCATCAGTGGAGGAGTTCCCGGGACAGGGGGATTTCGGGAGCAGTACTTC.